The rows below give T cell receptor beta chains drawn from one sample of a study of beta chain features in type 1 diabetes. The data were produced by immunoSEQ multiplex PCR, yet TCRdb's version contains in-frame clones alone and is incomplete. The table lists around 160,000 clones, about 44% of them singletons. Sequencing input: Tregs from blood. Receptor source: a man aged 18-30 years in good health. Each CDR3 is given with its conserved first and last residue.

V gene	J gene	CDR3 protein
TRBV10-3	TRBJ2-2	CAISETKWNRGNTGELFF
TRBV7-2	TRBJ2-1	CASRLGGYNEQFF
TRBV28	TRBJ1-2	CASAPPQGLGYTF
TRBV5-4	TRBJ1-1	CASSLAQTEAFF
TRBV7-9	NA	CASTRGTGYEQYF
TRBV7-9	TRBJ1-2	CASSGQRSGDNYGYTF
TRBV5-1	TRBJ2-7	CASSLFYGSYEQYF
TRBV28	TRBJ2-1	CASSHRTSGSSYNEQFF
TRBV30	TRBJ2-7	CAWSVGTSGSYEQYF
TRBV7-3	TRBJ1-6	CASSGTGNSPLHF
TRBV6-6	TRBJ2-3	CASSYPTGGADTQYF
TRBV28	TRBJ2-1	CAIRSSYNEQFF
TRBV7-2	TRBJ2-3	CASSLLGSGVKDTQYF
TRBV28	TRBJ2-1	CASSSTPGLAFSYNEQFF
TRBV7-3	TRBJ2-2	CASSLFAGLRVTGELFF
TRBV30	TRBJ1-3	CAWSVEGHTIYF
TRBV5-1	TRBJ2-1	CASGSRRGSDNEQFF
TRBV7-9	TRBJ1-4	CASSPLTGGGEKLFF
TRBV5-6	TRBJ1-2	CASSLDLPATGTYGYTF
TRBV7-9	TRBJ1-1	CASSPRGGTEAFF
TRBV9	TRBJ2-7	CASSRGRDTSYEQYF
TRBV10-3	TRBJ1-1	CAISRQGGGSTEAFF
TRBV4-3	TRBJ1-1	CASSQGQLARAFF
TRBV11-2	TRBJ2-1	CASSLVGLPDNEQFF
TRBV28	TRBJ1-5	CASSLWSVEGLGQPQHF
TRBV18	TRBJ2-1	CASSLFYNEQFF
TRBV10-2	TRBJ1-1	CASRDRNTEAFF
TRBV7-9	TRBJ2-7	CASSPAGSPISYEQYF
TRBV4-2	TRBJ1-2	CASSQGGGGDYGYTF
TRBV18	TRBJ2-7	CASSPQSRSEQYF
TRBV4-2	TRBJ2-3	CASSQEGLPLDTQYF
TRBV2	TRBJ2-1	CASIIPGKAINEQFF
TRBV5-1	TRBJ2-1	CASSLVAGVQNEQFF
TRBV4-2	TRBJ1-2	CASSQDLPFGTGADGYTF
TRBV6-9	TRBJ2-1	CASSRQCYLAGGKYEQFF
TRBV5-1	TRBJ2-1	CASSLTRGTGVNDEQFF
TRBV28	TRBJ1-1	CATGGQATEAFF
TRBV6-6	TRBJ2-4	CASSRTGEGNIQYF
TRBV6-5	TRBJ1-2	CASSYSSSNYGYTF
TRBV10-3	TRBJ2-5	CATLSSGGPGETQYF
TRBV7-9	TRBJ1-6	CASSLVSNNSPLHF
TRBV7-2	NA	CASRPTQGTYEQYF
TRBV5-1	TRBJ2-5	CASSLGLAGGLRETQYF
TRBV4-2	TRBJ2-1	CASSQDVYVGGVYNEQFF